This T cell receptor beta chain was identified in a study of metastatic and nonmetastatic thyroid tumors. Study-level background: Malignant thyroid and benign thyroid patients provided blood and tumor or nodule tissue whose repertoires were compared. General study points: Across blood and tumor, TCR beta diversity in malignant thyroid tumors was reportedly significantly higher than in benign nodules.

Per the authors' pipeline: Clinicopathological groups supplied CDR3 differences that were used to build a distant-metastasis classifier for papillary thyroid cancer. TCRdb recomputed clones from the PCR reads via MiXCR. TCRdb, rather than the study authors, made the V and J calls. Here the sample spans around 20,000 clones, just over 35% being singletons. About this clone: Its antigen is unidentified.

Germline V gives CDR1 DFQATT, CDR2 SNEGSKA (reference sequence). CDR3 size: 15 residues. V shed 3 bases, J shed 3 bases, and the junction held 9 bases outside the gene matches. All patients were treatment-naive before thyroid surgery. The V and J genes are TRBV20-1 and TRBJ2-3; 7 nucleotides line up with TRBD2. Sequenced input: tumor tissue. The sequence derives from a female donor with papillary thyroid cancer or a benign thyroid nodule (not recorded which). Some clones in this sample may be carry-over from other donors' samples. The CDR3 DNA is TGCAGTGCTAGGGCCATAGCGGGTCTAACAGATACGCAGTATTTT. Protein: CSARAIAGLTDTQYF.